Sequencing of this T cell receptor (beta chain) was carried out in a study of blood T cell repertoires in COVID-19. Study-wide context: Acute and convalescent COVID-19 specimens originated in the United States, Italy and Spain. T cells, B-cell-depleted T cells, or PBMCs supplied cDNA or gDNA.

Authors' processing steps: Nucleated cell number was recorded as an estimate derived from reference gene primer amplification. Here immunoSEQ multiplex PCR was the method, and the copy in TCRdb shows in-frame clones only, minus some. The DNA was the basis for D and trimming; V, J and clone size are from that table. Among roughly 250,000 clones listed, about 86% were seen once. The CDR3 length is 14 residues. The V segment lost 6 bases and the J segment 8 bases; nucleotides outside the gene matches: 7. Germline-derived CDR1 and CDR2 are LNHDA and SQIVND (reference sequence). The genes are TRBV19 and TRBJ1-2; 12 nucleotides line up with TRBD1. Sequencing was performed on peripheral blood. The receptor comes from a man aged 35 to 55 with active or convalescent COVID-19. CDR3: CASRGQGARAGYTF. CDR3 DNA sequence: TGTGCCAGTAGGGGACAGGGGGCGCGGGCGGGCTACACCTTC.